These T cell receptor beta chains were read from a single sample in a study of early T cells in non-severe SARS-CoV-2 infection. A single record per CDR3 protein comes from TCRdb applying MiXCR to the 5' RACE reads. The sample has about 79,000 distinct CDR3 sequences; less than 15% are singletons. The sequenced sample consisted of whole blood. The receptors come from an adult who was a healthcare worker with PCR-confirmed SARS-CoV-2 infection or an uninfected control (not recorded which). Each CDR3 is given with its conserved first and last residue. A D gene is named only where the DNA matches it firmly. Clone size appears in some rows only: once, few, many, or a class for an expanded clone.

v_call	j_call	d_call	clone_size	cdr3_aa	cdr3_nt
TRBV11-2	TRBJ2-7	TRBD2	many	CASSSLRPTSGSTYEQYF	TGTGCCAGCAGCTCTCTAAGGCCCACTAGCGGGAGCACCTACGAGCAGTACTTC
TRBV7-9	TRBJ2-5	TRBD2	few	CASSLDHWTSGETQYF	TGTGCCAGCAGCTTAGACCACTGGACTAGCGGGGAGACCCAGTACTTC
TRBV21-1	TRBJ1-2	-	-	CASSARKGAQGYTF	TGTGCCAGCAGCGCCCGGAAGGGGGCGCAGGGCTACACCTTC
TRBV20-1	TRBJ1-2	-	few	CSAREPGYTF	TGCAGTGCTAGGGAGCCTGGCTACACCTTC
TRBV5-4	TRBJ1-6	-	few	CASTRWGQGHNSPLHF	TGTGCCAGCACCCGCTGGGGTCAGGGTCATAATTCACCCCTCCACTTT
TRBV27	TRBJ2-3	-	-	CASSLQGGEDTQYF	TGTGCCAGCAGTTTACAGGGGGGTGAGGATACGCAGTATTTT
TRBV4-1	TRBJ2-2	-	few	CASSQAPANTGELFF	TGCGCCAGCAGCCAAGCACCCGCGAACACCGGGGAGCTGTTTTTT
TRBV5-1	TRBJ1-1	-	few	CASSLDRVKAEAFF	TGCGCCAGCAGCTTGGACAGGGTGAAGGCTGAAGCTTTCTTT
TRBV12-3/TRBV12-4	TRBJ1-5	TRBD1	many	CASSGQGADQPQHF	TGTGCCAGCAGTGGACAGGGGGCGGATCAGCCCCAGCATTTT
TRBV25-1	TRBJ2-5	-	many	CASSAGLGETQYF	TGTGCCAGCAGTGCCGGACTGGGGGAGACCCAGTACTTC
TRBV19	TRBJ2-1	-	-	CASSIDLGGWHNEQFF	TGTGCCAGTAGTATAGATCTTGGTGGGTGGCACAATGAGCAGTTCTTC
TRBV2	TRBJ2-4	-	-	CASSRLSGNIQYF	TGTGCCAGCAGTCGTCTTAGTGGAAACATTCAGTACTTC
TRBV20-1	TRBJ2-7	TRBD2	-	CSATLATTYEQYF	TGCAGTGCGACACTAGCGACCACCTACGAGCAGTACTTC
TRBV19	TRBJ1-5	TRBD1	few	CASSWTGIQPQHF	TGTGCCAGTAGTTGGACAGGGATTCAGCCCCAGCATTTT
TRBV7-9	TRBJ1-6	TRBD1	few	CASSSGPGGWNSPLHF	TGTGCCAGCAGCTCGGGACCAGGGGGTTGGAATTCACCCCTCCACTTT
TRBV29-1	TRBJ2-3	-	many	CSVEQGLLDTQYF	TGCAGCGTTGAACAGGGGTTGTTAGATACGCAGTATTTT
TRBV7-3	TRBJ1-6	-	-	CASSLQGPNSPLHF	TGTGCCAGCAGCTTACAGGGACCGAATTCACCCCTCCACTTT
TRBV29-1	TRBJ1-2	-	few	CSVENRSPYGYTF	TGCAGCGTTGAAAACAGATCTCCCTATGGCTACACCTTC
TRBV20-1	TRBJ1-5	-	many	CSAEWGRAGQPQHF	TGCAGTGCCGAGTGGGGGCGGGCAGGTCAGCCCCAGCATTTT
TRBV29-1	TRBJ2-3	-	-	CSAGVDTQYF	TGCAGCGCAGGGGTAGATACGCAGTATTTT
TRBV20-1	TRBJ1-1	TRBD1	-	CSALRQGRTEAFF	TGCAGTGCTCTCCGACAGGGGAGGACTGAAGCTTTCTTT
TRBV5-1	TRBJ1-1	-	many	CASSSPDQGKRTEAFF	TGCGCCAGCAGCTCCCCGGACCAGGGGAAGAGGACTGAAGCTTTCTTT
TRBV20-1	TRBJ1-3	TRBD1	-	CSASAPGQGGGNTIYF	TGCAGTGCTAGCGCCCCGGGACAGGGAGGTGGAAACACCATATATTTT
TRBV5-1	TRBJ2-7	-	few	CASSSPGLEQYF	TGCGCCAGCAGCTCCCCCGGCTTGGAGCAGTACTTC
TRBV5-1	TRBJ2-2	-	few	CASTEQNTGELFF	TGCGCCAGCACCGAACAGAACACCGGGGAGCTGTTTTTT
TRBV10-3	TRBJ2-1	-	few	CAISVHNEQFF	TGTGCCATCAGTGTACACAATGAGCAGTTCTTC
TRBV7-3	TRBJ2-7	TRBD1	few	CASSRTRDSYEQYF	TGTGCCAGCAGCCGAACCAGGGACAGCTACGAGCAGTACTTC
TRBV11-2	TRBJ2-7	TRBD2	few	CASSIGTSGRPSSYEQYF	TGTGCCAGCAGCATCGGGACTAGCGGGAGGCCCTCCTCCTACGAGCAGTACTTC
TRBV7-9	TRBJ2-2	TRBD2	-	CASSQREGLGELFF	TGTGCCAGCAGCCAGCGGGAGGGCCTCGGGGAGCTGTTTTTT
TRBV25-1	TRBJ2-5	TRBD2	-	CASSDLAGVETQYF	TGTGCCAGCAGTGATCTAGCGGGAGTCGAGACCCAGTACTTC
TRBV28	TRBJ2-7	TRBD1	many	CASSPRDRSSYEQYF	TGTGCCAGCAGTCCCCGGGACAGAAGCTCCTACGAGCAGTACTTC
TRBV4-1	TRBJ2-1	TRBD2	many	CASSHFSGSNEQFF	TGCGCCAGCAGCCACTTTAGCGGGAGCAATGAGCAGTTCTTC